One and the same sample provided the 27 T cell receptor beta chains below, sequenced in a study of blood T cell repertoires in COVID-19. Using immunoSEQ multiplex PCR, the repertoire was profiled, and TCRdb retains in-frame clones only, with some absent. This table holds 200,000 to 250,000 clones, approximately 82% found once. The specimen was peripheral blood. Receptor source: a woman aged 80 or older with acute or convalescent COVID-19.

The chain has TRBV20-1 and TRBJ2-2; 7 bases are a match to TRBD1. The CDR3 consists of 15 residues. V was pared by 3 bases and J by 4 bases, with 8 bases of the junction left unmatched. In germline, CDR1 is DFQATT, CDR2 SNEGSKA (reference sequence). CDR3 DNA: TGCAGTGCTAGTCACAGGGGACGTACCACCGGGGAGCTGTTTTTT. Its protein is CSASHRGRTTGELFF.

V is TRBV18 and J is TRBJ1-1, with 8 bases that match TRBD1. This CDR3 spans 19 amino acids. The V segment lost 1 base and the J segment 0 bases; nucleotides outside the gene matches: 13. In germline, CDR1 is KGHSH, CDR2 LQKENI. The CDR3, as DNA: TGTGCCAGCTCACCACTCCCCGGGACAGGCGGACACATGAACACTGAAGCTTTCTTT. Its translation: CASSPLPGTGGHMNTEAFF. The full variable domain, with the rest looked up from reference TRBV18 and TRBJ1-1, is NAGVMQNPRHLVRRRGQEARLRCSPMKGHSHVYWYRQLPEEGLKFMVYLQKENIIDESGMPKERFSAEFPKEGPSILRIQQVVRGDSAAYFCASSPLPGTGGHMNTEAFFGQGTRLTVV.

This clone was recorded only once. This chain connects TRBV3-1 (or the pseudogene TRBV3-2) to TRBJ1-2; D gene uncertain. V shed 2 bases and J shed 3 bases, with 16 bases lying between them. Germline loops: CDR1 LGHDT, CDR2 YNNKEL (reference sequence). The CDR3 covers 16 residues. CDR3 in amino acids: CASSQRGGSSHYGYTF. The CDR3 bases are TGTGCCAGCAGCCAACGTGGAGGCAGTTCTCACTATGGCTACACCTTC.

The chain recombines TRBV5-1 with TRBJ2-7, with TRBD2 as a possible D gene (5 bases). Germline values: CDR1 SGHRS, CDR2 YFSETQ. The CDR3 runs 15 residues. Trimming cost V 6 bases and J 3 bases, with 19 bases left between them. The CDR3: CASNPGNFPIYEQYF. CDR3 nucleotide sequence: TGCGCCAGCAACCCGGGAAATTTCCCTATCTACGAGCAGTACTTC.

V usage is TRBV27 and J usage is TRBJ2-1; 9 bases align to TRBD1. Trimming at V came to 5 bases and at J to 6 bases, leaving 8 bases not matched to a gene. The CDR3 covers 15 residues. The germline gives CDR1 MNHEY, CDR2 SMNVEV (reference sequence). The CDR3 reads CASSTTGGTVNEQFF. CDR3 nucleotides: TGTGCCAGCAGTACCACAGGGGGCACGGTCAATGAGCAGTTCTTC.

The V gene is TRBV27, the J gene TRBJ1-5; D is undetermined. CDR1 is MNHEY and CDR2 is SMNVEV in the germline V gene (reference sequence). V was shortened by 0 bases and J by 5 bases, with 5 bases between the two germline ends. The CDR3 runs to 13 residues. CDR3 region: CASSLSADQPQHF. In nucleotides, the CDR3 is TGTGCCAGCAGTTTATCGGCAGATCAGCCCCAGCATTTT.

The rearrangement uses TRBV19 and TRBJ1-5; D gene unclear. From germline, CDR1 is LNHDA and CDR2 SQIVND (reference sequence). The V gene lost 3 bases and the J gene lost 0 bases, with 15 bases spanning the gap. The CDR3 has 17 residues. CDR3 in amino acids: CASSILRGVYSNQPQHF. The CDR3 nucleotides are TGTGCCAGTAGTATCCTGAGAGGAGTCTATAGCAATCAGCCCCAGCATTTT.

The chain carries TRBV7-2 and TRBJ2-1; TRBD2 matches at 9 bases. Germline lookup yields CDR1 SGHTA and CDR2 FQGNSA. The CDR3 has 16 amino acids. V lost 5 bases, J lost 7 bases, and 12 bases stayed unmatched. CDR3 bases: TGTGCCAGCAGCCCCCCTAGCGGGGCCCTGGGAAATGAGCAGTTCTTC. This codes for CASSPPSGALGNEQFF.

The J gene is TRBJ2-1, the V gene TRBV10-3; possible D gene TRBD2, 6 bases. The CDR3 contains 18 residues. V lost 6 bases and J lost 5, with 26 bases in between. Germline-derived CDR1 and CDR2 are ENHRY and SYGVKD. This chain's CDR3 is CAISKLAPKAPGNNEQFF. The CDR3 DNA reads TGTGCCATCAGCAAACTAGCCCCTAAAGCCCCGGGGAACAATGAGCAGTTCTTC.

V usage is TRBV11-2 and J usage is TRBJ1-1; 10 bases fit TRBD1. The germline gives CDR1 SGHAT, CDR2 FQNNGV. The CDR3 length is 17 residues. J gave up 1 base and V 1 base, and 6 bases lay outside the gene matches. CDR3 in amino acids: CASSLGRGQGSNTEAFF. In DNA form, the CDR3 reads TGTGCCAGCAGCTTAGGCCGGGGACAGGGGTCGAACACTGAAGCTTTCTTT. Full variable domain (missing parts from reference TRBV11-2 and TRBJ1-1): EAGVAQSPRYKIIEKRQSVAFWCNPISGHATLYWYQQILGQGPKLLIQFQNNGVVDDSQLPKDRFSAERLKGVDSTLKIQPAKLEDSAVYLCASSLGRGQGSNTEAFFGQGTRLTVV.

The chain links TRBV2 to TRBJ1-4; 10 nucleotides match TRBD1. The germline V gene encodes CDR1 SNHLY and CDR2 FYNNEI. The CDR3 spans 14 residues. V lost 5 bases to trimming and J lost 8 bases; unmatched junction nucleotides: 5. Here the CDR3 reads CASSMGQGREKLFF. CDR3 in DNA: TGTGCCAGCAGTATGGGACAGGGGAGGGAAAAACTGTTTTTT.

V usage is TRBV27 and J usage is TRBJ1-2; 9 positions agree with TRBD1. The CDR3 has 13 amino acids. V lost 3 bases to trimming and J lost 9 bases; unmatched junction nucleotides: 5. Germline CDR1 and CDR2: MNHEY and SMNVEV (reference sequence). CDR3 loop: CASSFSGTGSYTF. In DNA, the CDR3 is TGTGCCAGCAGTTTCTCCGGGACAGGGAGCTACACCTTC.

The rearrangement links TRBV7-9 to TRBJ1-1; D is undetermined. CDR3 size: 13 residues. Trimming pared 2 bases from V and 1 base from J, leaving 5 bases between. Germline V gene sequence: CDR1 SEHNR, CDR2 FQNEAQ (reference sequence). The CDR3 loop reads CASSLSRNTEAFF. The CDR3 DNA sequence: TGTGCCAGCAGCTTATCCCGGAACACTGAAGCTTTCTTT.

For this clone: The same CDR3 is also encoded by other DNA sequences in this sample. The gene calls are TRBV5-1 and TRBJ2-1, with 10 bases lining up with TRBD1. V trimming: 0 bases; J trimming: 6 bases; junction bases outside the gene matches: 3. This CDR3 has 15 residues. Germline V CDR1 and CDR2: SGHRS, YFSETQ. CDR3 nucleotides: TGCGCCAGCAGCTTGGGGGGACAGGGGAGCAATGAGCAGTTCTTC. Translated, it gives CASSLGGQGSNEQFF.

The chain carries TRBV7-3 and TRBJ1-1; TRBD1 matches at 10 bases. V lost 4 bases to trimming and J lost 6 bases; unmatched junction nucleotides: 2. In germline, CDR1 is SGHTA, CDR2 FQGTGA. The CDR3 is made up of 13 amino acids. The CDR3 nucleotides read TGTGCCAGCAGCTACGGACAGGGGGCTGAAGCTTTCTTT. It encodes CASSYGQGAEAFF.

The chain is built from TRBV2 and TRBJ1-2; D is unclear. Germline CDR1 is SNHLY and CDR2 is FYNNEI. The CDR3 is 14 amino acids. Between the trimmed V and J ends, which lost 4 bases and 4 bases, there was a span of 13 bases. The CDR3 sequence: CASSVFEEGYGYTF. CDR3 DNA sequence: TGTGCCAGCAGTGTTTTCGAGGAGGGCTATGGCTACACCTTC.

This chain links TRBV6-5 with TRBJ1-1; D may be TRBD1 (5 bases). Germline lookup yields CDR1 MNHEY and CDR2 SVGAGI. The CDR3 sequence is 13 residues long. V lost 10 bases and J lost 0, with 12 bases in between. This CDR3 reads CATRGNMNTEAFF. Written as DNA, the CDR3 is TGTGCCACCCGGGGGAATATGAACACTGAAGCTTTCTTT.

The chain has TRBV6-2 or TRBV6-3 and TRBJ1-1, with 7 bases matching TRBD1. V lost 6 bases and J lost 3; bases outside the gene matches: 10. Germline V gene lookup returns CDR1 MNHEY and CDR2 SVGEGT. The CDR3 contains 15 residues. This chain's CDR3 is CASSRQGWGDTEAFF. In DNA, the CDR3 is TGTGCCAGCAGCAGACAGGGCTGGGGGGACACTGAAGCTTTCTTT.

The CDR3 protein is CASSLDRVSEAFF. CDR3 DNA sequence: TGTGCCAGCAGCTTGGACCGGGTATCTGAAGCTTTCTTT. The chain recombines TRBV5-4 with TRBJ1-1; the D is unclear. Looked up from germline, CDR1 is SGHNT and CDR2 is YYREEE (reference sequence). This CDR3 is built from 13 residues. V was pared by 0 bases and J by 6 bases, with 9 bases between.

The chain recombines TRBV10-3 with TRBJ1-2; unclear D gene. The germline CDR1 and CDR2 sequences are ENHRY and SYGVKD. Trimming removed 3 bases from V and 7 bases from J, with 9 bases in between. This CDR3 is 12 amino acids long. The CDR3 DNA reads TGTGCCATCAGTGAAGAGGCCGGTGGCTACACCTTC. This encodes CAISEEAGGYTF.

This chain connects TRBV6-5 to TRBJ1-2; the D is unclear. The length of the CDR3 is 13 residues. Germline V gene lookup returns CDR1 MNHEY and CDR2 SVGAGI. The V gene lost 6 bases and the J gene lost 7 bases, with 15 bases spanning the gap. The CDR3 nucleotides are TGTGCCAGCAGGAACACCCCCGCGGGTGGCTACACCTTC. Its translation: CASRNTPAGGYTF.

This clone has only a few counts. The chain links TRBV5-1 to TRBJ1-4; TRBD1 matches 11 bases. This CDR3 has 15 residues. Trimming removed 3 bases from V and 7 bases from J; junction bases left unmatched: 5. Germline V gene data show CDR1 as SGHRS and CDR2 as YFSETQ. The CDR3 spells CASSSSGTGGEKLFF. CDR3 bases: TGCGCCAGCAGCTCGTCCGGGACAGGGGGTGAAAAACTGTTTTTT.

The chain's CDR3 is CASSQEPGGEPQHF. CDR3 coding DNA: TGTGCCAGCAGCCAAGAACCGGGGGGTGAGCCCCAGCATTTT. The chain links TRBV3-1 (or the pseudogene TRBV3-2) to TRBJ1-5; the D gene is possibly TRBD1 (5 bases). The CDR3 has 14 residues. V dropped 0 bases and J dropped 8 bases, with 11 bases sitting between them. Germline V gene lookup returns CDR1 LGHDT and CDR2 YNNKEL (reference sequence).

V usage is TRBV7-2 and J usage is TRBJ2-7; 9 bases match TRBD2. CDR1 and CDR2 from the germline V gene are SGHTA and FQGNSA. The CDR3 is 16 amino acids. Trimming at V came to 5 bases and at J to 7 bases, leaving 15 bases not matched to a gene. CDR3 in DNA: TGTGCCAGCAGCCTCATCCCCGCGGGGGGGGTGGGAGAGCAGTACTTC. Protein sequence: CASSLIPAGGVGEQYF.

This chain connects TRBV12-3 or TRBV12-4 to TRBJ1-1; TRBD1 aligns across 9 bases. Trimming at V came to 10 bases and at J to 6 bases, leaving 9 bases not matched to a gene. CDR3 length: 13 amino acids. The CDR3 loop reads CATLGTGSAEAFF. In DNA, the CDR3 is TGTGCCACCCTCGGGACAGGGAGCGCTGAAGCTTTCTTT.

The gene calls are TRBV7-3 and TRBJ1-2; D ambiguous. This CDR3 comprises 13 residues. Per germline, CDR1 SGHTA and CDR2 FQGTGA. The V end was cut by 2 bases, the J end by 8 bases, with 12 bases between. The CDR3 nucleotides read TGTGCCAGCAGCTTATTACCACCGGGGGGCTACACCTTC. Translation gives CASSLLPPGGYTF.

The chain carries TRBV25-1 and TRBJ2-7; D is possibly TRBD2 (5 bases). The CDR3 sequence is 14 residues long. Trimming removed 2 bases from V and 12 bases from J, with 20 bases in between. Germline CDR1 reads MGHDK; CDR2 reads SYGVNS. The CDR3 nucleotides read TGTGCCAGCAGTGAACCCTCCGGAGAGGGAGTACGGTACTTC. As protein: CASSEPSGEGVRYF.